This T cell receptor (beta chain) was identified during a study of CD8+ T cells in alopecia areata. Study-wide findings and caveats: Mice gave a clearer picture of TCR sharing than patients did, possibly for HLA-related reasons. Scalp samples also yield sequences of resident alphabeta T cells from normal skin.

Sequencing relied on a cDNA template that was reverse transcribed from extracted RNA. TCRdb's table, derived via immunoSEQ multiplex PCR, lists solely in-frame clones and lacks some. The profile covers 95,000 to 150,000 clones, with less than 50% appearing a single time and 10% to 13% taken by the ten largest. The table lists this clone with a few counts. Its antigen is not known. Specimens obtained from alopecia areata patients comprised lesional scalp punch biopsies and peripheral blood. This CDR3 comprises 10 residues. V shed 7 bases and J 15 bases; nucleotides not matched to a gene: 5. The germline V gene encodes CDR1 MDHEN and CDR2 SYDVKM.

The chain joins TRBV28 to TRBJ2-4; 8 nucleotides line up with TRBD2. The TCR sequence derives from a human donor with alopecia areata. What was sequenced was NKG2D-low CD8+ T cells sorted from blood. The CDR3 sequence is CASTAGGTYF. DNA for the CDR3: TGTGCCAGCACGGCGGGAGGTACGTACTTC.